This T cell receptor beta chain was identified during a study of regulatory T cells in long-lasting Graves disease (dated by TCRdb to the early 2020s). Study-level background: Newly diagnosed Graves' disease patients had taken antithyroid drugs for less than 3 months. Peripheral blood TCR sequencing and RNA sequencing compared persistent Graves' disease patients with newly diagnosed Graves' disease patients. The study was registered as a clinical trial and conducted in China. A total of some 35 samples underwent TCR sequencing, from roughly 13 patients with persistent Graves' disease and roughly 20 patients with newly diagnosed Graves' disease. Beyond this particular receptor, the publication reports: Preferential use of TRBV28, TRBJ1-2 and TRBJ2-5 was observed in persistent disease, whereas TRBV20-1 and TRBJ2-1 were favored in newly diagnosed disease. Patients with persistent disease shared more public clonotypes (about 2,900) than newly diagnosed patients did (around 930). Peripheral blood alone was examined, since thyroid tissue, which constituted the primary lesion, could not be accessed. Compared with newly diagnosed patients, patients with persistent Graves' disease had lower TCR Shannon entropy and fewer highly expanded clones, which suggests clonal expansion. As a limitation, the authors acknowledged that the small sample size may reduce accuracy. Sequencing and analysis were limited to the TCR beta chain.

In the paper's terms, the time point label means: newly diagnosed GD, antithyroid drugs for less than 3 months. RNA was extracted from PBMCs in TRIzol for both TCR sequencing and RNA sequencing. Graves' disease was diagnosed according to American Thyroid Association guidelines. Recruitment of patients was carried out at an endocrinology department in Xi'an, China. From each patient, approximately 10 milliliters of peripheral blood was collected into an EDTA anticoagulant tube. PBMCs were isolated by Ficoll Paque Plus density gradient separation without further T cell sorting. An Agilent 2100 Bioanalyzer and agarose gel were used to check RNA quality, while a NanoDrop 2000 measured RNA concentration. Points on this clonotype: Its antigen is unknown. No much larger clonotype is one base removed from it; base qualities were not supplied.

The germline V gene yields SGHTA for CDR1 and FQGTGA for CDR2. Trimming takes 5 bases from V and 4 bases from J, and the germline ends sit 13 bases apart. From cysteine to phenylalanine, the CDR3 is 14 amino acids long. The CDR3 DNA has 42 bases and is translated from base 1. The receptor library was made with multiplex PCR. The sequencer listed for this sample is Illumina HiSeq 4000. To build TCR beta libraries, CDR3 regions were amplified by Arm-PCR using iRepertoire HTBI primers. PCR products were gel purified before sequencing. The source study handled its data this way. Gene usage analysis of CDR3 amino acid clonotypes relied on the 55 to 80 TRBV and over 13 TRBJ segments identified across samples. COPE and FqMerger were used to merge filtered high-quality paired reads into contigs. BLAST was used to align contigs to IMGT TRBV, TRBD and TRBJ reference genes, with CDR3 defined following IMGT. Clonotypes above 0.1% frequency were classified as highly expanded clones. Repertoire diversity was measured by Shannon entropy, and V-J evenness by the Gini coefficient. A clonotype was considered public if more than one individual shared it. TCRdb ran its own pipeline on the public reads, namely fastp trimming at Q25 and MiXCR clone calling, and kept in-frame beta chains. Each entry merges the rows of one CDR3 protein and shows their most common DNA and genes. The V and J calls and clone size are TCRdb's, not the authors'. For this sample the table gives under 300,000 distinct CDR3 sequences, of which 15% to 20% were detected only once. The ten largest clones capture approximately 20% of the sample.

Material: peripheral blood mononuclear cells (PBMCs), obtained at new diagnosis, from a patient treated with antithyroid drugs. This receptor was identified in a female donor with Graves disease. The chain joins TRBV7-3 to TRBJ2-3, with a tentative D gene TRBD2 over 6 matching bases. The CDR3 loop reads CASSNGGSADTQYF. In nucleotide form, the sequence is TGTGCCAGCAGCAACGGAGGGAGTGCAGATACGCAGTATTTT.